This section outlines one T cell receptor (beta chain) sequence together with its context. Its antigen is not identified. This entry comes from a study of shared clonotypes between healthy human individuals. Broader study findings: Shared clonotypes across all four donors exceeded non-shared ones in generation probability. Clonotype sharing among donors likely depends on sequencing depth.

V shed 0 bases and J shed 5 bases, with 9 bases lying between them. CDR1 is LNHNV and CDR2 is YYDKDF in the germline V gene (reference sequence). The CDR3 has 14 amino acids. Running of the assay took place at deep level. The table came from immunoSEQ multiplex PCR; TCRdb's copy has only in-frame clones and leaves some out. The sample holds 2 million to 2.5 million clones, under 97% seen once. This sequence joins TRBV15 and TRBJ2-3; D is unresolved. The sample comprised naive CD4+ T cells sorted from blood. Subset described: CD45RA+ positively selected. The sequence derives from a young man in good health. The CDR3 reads CATSRDMLQDTQYF. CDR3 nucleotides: TGTGCCACCAGCAGAGATATGTTGCAAGATACGCAGTATTTT.